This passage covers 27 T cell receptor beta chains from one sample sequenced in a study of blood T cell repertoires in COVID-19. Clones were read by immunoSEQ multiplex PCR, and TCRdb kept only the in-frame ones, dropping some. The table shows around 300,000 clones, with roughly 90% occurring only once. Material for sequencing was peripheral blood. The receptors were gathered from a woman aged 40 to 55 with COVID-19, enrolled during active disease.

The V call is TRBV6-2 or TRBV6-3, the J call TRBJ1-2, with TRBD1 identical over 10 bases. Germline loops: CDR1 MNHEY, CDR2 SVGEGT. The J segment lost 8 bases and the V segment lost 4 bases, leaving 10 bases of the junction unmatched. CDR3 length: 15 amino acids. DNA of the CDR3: TGTGCCAGCAGTTTGACCCGGGACAGGGGTAGAGGCTACACCTTC. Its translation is CASSLTRDRGRGYTF.

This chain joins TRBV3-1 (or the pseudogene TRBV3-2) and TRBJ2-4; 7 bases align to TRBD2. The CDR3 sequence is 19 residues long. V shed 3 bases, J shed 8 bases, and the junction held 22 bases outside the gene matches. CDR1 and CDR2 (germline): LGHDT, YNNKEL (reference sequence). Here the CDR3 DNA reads TGTGCCAGCAGCCACCCCTCTTCCCTTACTAGCGCGGGGTTAGACATTCAGTACTTC. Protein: CASSHPSSLTSAGLDIQYF.

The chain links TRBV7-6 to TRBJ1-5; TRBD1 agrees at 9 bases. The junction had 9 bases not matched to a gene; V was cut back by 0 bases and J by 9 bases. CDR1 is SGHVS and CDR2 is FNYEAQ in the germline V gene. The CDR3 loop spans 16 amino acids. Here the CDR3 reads CASSLAEGQGGRPQHF. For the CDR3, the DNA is TGTGCCAGCAGCTTAGCGGAGGGACAGGGCGGGCGGCCCCAGCATTTT.

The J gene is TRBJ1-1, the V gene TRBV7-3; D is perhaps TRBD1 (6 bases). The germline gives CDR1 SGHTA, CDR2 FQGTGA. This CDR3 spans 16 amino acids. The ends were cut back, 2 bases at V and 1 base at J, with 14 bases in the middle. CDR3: CASSLDGGAGNTEAFF. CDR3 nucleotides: TGTGCCAGCAGCTTAGATGGGGGCGCGGGGAACACTGAAGCTTTCTTT. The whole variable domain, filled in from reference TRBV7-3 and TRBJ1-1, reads GAGVSQTPSNKVTEKGKYVELRCDPISGHTALYWYRQSLGQGPEFLIYFQGTGAADDSGLPNDRFFAVRPEGSVSTLKIQRTERGDSAVYLCASSLDGGAGNTEAFFGQGTRLTVV.

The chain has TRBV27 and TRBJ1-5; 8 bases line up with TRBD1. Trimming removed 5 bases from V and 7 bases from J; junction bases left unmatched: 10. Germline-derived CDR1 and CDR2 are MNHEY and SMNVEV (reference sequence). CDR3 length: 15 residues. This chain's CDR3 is CASSTGQGKEQPQHF. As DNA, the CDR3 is TGTGCCAGCAGTACCGGACAGGGCAAGGAGCAGCCCCAGCATTTT.

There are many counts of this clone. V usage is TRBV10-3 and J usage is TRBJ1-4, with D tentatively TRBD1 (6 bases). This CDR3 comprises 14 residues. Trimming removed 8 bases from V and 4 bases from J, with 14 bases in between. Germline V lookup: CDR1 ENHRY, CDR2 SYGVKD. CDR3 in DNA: TGTGCCATCCGACAGGAGGCGGATAATGAAAAACTGTTTTTT. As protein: CAIRQEADNEKLFF.

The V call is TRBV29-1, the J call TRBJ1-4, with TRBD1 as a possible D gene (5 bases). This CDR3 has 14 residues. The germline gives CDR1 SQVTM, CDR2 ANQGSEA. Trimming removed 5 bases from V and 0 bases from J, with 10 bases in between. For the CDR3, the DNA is TGCAGCGTTTTCACAGGTGCAACTAATGAAAAACTGTTTTTT. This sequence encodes CSVFTGATNEKLFF. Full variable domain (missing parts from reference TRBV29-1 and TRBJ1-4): SAVISQKPSRDICQRGTSLTIQCQVDSQVTMMFWYRQQPGQSLTLIATANQGSEATYESGFVIDKFPISRPNLTFSTLTVSNMSPEDSSIYLCSVFTGATNEKLFFGSGTQLSVL.

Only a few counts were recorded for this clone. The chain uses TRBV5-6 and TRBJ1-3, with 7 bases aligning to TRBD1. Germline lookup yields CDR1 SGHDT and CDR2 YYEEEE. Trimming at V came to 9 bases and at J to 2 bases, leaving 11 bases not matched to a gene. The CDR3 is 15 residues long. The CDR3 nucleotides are TGTGCCACCATGCCCGCAAGGGGGCCTGGAAACACCATATATTTT. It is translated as CATMPARGPGNTIYF.

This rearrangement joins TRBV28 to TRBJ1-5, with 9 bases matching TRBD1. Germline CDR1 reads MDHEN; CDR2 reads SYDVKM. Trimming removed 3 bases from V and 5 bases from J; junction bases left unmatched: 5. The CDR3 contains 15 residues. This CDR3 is CASSFGTGWDQPQHF. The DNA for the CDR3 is TGTGCCAGCAGTTTCGGGACAGGGTGGGATCAGCCCCAGCATTTT.

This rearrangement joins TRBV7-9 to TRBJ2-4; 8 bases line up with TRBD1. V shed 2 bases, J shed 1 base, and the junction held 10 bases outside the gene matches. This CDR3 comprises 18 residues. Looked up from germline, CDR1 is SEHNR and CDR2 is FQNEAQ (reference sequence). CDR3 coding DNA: TGTGCCAGCAGCTTAAAACCCCGGACAGGGATCGCCAAAAACATTCAGTACTTC. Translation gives CASSLKPRTGIAKNIQYF.

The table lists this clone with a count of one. Here the CDR3 reads CASSETGMNSPLHF. CDR3 bases: TGTGCCAGCAGCGAGACAGGGATGAATTCACCCCTCCACTTT. The chain joins TRBV9 to TRBJ1-6, with 7 bases that match TRBD1. Trimming took 3 bases from V and 7 from J; bases not matched to a gene: 4. In germline, CDR1 is SGDLS, CDR2 YYNGEE. The CDR3 length is 14 residues.

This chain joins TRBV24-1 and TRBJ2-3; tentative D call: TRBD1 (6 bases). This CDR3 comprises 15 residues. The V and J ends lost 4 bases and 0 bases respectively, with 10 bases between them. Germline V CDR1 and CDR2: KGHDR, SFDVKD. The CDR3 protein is CATSDTGQSTDTQYF. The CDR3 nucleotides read TGTGCCACCAGTGACACCGGACAGAGCACAGATACGCAGTATTTT.

CDR3 sequence (DNA): TGTGCCAGCAGCGCATGGGACAGGGGTCGATATGAAAAACTGTTTTTT. Amino acids: CASSAWDRGRYEKLFF. The chain combines TRBV5-8 with TRBJ1-4, with 10 bases matching TRBD1. Trimming removed 4 bases from V and 6 bases from J; junction bases left unmatched: 9. Germline CDR1 reads SGHTS; CDR2 reads YDEGEE. CDR3 size: 16 residues.

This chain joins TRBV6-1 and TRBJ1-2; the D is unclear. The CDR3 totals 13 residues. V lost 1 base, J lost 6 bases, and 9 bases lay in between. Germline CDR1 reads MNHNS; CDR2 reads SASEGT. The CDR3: CASSEGRGNGYTF. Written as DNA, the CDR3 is TGTGCCAGCAGTGAAGGTCGAGGGAATGGCTACACCTTC.

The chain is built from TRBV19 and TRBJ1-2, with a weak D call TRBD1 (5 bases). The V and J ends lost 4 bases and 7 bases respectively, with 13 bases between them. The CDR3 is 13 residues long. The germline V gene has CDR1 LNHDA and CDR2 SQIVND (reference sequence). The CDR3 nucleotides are TGTGCCAGTAGTACGGACACAGAAAGTGGCTACACCTTC. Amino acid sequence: CASSTDTESGYTF.

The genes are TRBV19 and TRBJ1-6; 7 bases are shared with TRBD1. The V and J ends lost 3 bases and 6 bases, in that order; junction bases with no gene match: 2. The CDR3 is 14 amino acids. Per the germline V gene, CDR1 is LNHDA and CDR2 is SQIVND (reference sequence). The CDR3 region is CASSMGQFNSPLHF. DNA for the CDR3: TGTGCCAGTAGTATGGGACAGTTTAATTCACCCCTCCACTTT.

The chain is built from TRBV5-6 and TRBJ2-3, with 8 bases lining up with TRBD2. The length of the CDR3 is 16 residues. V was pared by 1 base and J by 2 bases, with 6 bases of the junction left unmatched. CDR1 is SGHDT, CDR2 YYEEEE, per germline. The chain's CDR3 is CASSLRLAGYTDTQYF. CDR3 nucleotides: TGTGCCAGCAGCTTGAGGCTAGCGGGTTACACAGATACGCAGTATTTT.

The CDR3 reads CASGRSGGFYEQYF. Written as DNA, the CDR3 is TGTGCCAGCGGTAGGAGCGGGGGTTTTTACGAGCAGTACTTC. This chain joins TRBV13 and TRBJ2-7, with 8 positions matching TRBD2. Germline CDR1 PRHDT, CDR2 FYEKMQ (reference sequence). The CDR3 runs 14 residues. V lost 8 bases and J lost 4; bases outside the gene matches: 10.

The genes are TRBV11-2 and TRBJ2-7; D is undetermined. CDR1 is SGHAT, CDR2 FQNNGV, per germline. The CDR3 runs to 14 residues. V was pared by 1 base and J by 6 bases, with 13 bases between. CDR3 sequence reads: CASSLVGWASEQYF. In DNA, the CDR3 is TGTGCCAGCAGCTTAGTGGGTTGGGCCTCCGAGCAGTACTTC.

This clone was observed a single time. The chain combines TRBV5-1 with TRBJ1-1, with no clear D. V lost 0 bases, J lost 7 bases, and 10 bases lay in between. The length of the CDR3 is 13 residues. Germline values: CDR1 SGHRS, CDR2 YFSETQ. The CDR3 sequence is CASSLVGGLEAFF. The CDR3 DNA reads TGCGCCAGCAGCTTGGTAGGAGGCCTTGAAGCTTTCTTT. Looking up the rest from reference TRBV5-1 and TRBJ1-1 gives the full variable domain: KAGVTQTPRYLIKTRGQQVTLSCSPISGHRSVSWYQQTPGQGLQFLFEYFSETQRNKGNFPGRFSGRQFSNSRSEMNVSTLELGDSALYLCASSLVGGLEAFFGQGTRLTVV.

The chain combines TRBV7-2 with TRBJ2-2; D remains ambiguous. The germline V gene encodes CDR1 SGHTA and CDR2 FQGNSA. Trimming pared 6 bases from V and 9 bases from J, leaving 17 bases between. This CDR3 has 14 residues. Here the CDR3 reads CASSLHYPSRELFF. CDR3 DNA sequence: TGTGCCAGCAGTTTACACTACCCGTCCCGGGAGCTGTTTTTT.

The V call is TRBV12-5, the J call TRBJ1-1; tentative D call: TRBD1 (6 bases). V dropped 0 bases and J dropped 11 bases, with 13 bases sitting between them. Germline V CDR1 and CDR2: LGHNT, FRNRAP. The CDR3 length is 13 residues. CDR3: CASGLVGGARAFF. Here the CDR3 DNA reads TGTGCTAGTGGTTTGGTGGGGGGGGCTCGGGCTTTCTTT. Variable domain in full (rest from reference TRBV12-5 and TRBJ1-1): DARVTQTPRHKVTEMGQEVTMRCQPILGHNTVFWYRQTMMQGLELLAYFRNRAPLDDSGMPKDRFSAEMPDATLATLKIQPSEPRDSAVYFCASGLVGGARAFFGQGTRLTVV.

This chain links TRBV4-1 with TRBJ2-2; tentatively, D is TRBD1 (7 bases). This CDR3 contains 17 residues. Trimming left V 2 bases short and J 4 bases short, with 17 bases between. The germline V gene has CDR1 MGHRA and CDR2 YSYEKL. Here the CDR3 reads CASSQPAGGRGTGELFF. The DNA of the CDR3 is TGCGCCAGCAGCCAACCGGCAGGGGGGCGAGGCACCGGGGAGCTGTTTTTT.

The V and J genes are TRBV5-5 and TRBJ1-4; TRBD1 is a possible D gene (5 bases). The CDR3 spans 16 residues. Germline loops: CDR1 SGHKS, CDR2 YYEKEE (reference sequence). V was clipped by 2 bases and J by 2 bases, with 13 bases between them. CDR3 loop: CASSFHGGDTNEKLFF. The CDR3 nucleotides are TGTGCCAGCAGCTTCCATGGGGGGGATACTAATGAAAAACTGTTTTTT.

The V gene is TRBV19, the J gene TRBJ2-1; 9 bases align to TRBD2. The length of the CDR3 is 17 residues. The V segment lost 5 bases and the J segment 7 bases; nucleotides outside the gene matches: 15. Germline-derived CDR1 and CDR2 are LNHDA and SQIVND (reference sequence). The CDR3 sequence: CASSLPGLATRKNEQFF. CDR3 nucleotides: TGTGCCAGTAGTCTGCCGGGACTAGCCACCCGTAAAAATGAGCAGTTCTTC.

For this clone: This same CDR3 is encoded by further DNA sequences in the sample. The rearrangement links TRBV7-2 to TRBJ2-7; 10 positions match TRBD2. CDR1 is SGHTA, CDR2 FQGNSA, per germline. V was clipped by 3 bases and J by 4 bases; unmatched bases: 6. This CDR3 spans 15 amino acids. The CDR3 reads CASSFGAGGGYEQYF. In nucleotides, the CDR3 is TGTGCCAGCAGCTTTGGAGCGGGAGGGGGTTACGAGCAGTACTTC.

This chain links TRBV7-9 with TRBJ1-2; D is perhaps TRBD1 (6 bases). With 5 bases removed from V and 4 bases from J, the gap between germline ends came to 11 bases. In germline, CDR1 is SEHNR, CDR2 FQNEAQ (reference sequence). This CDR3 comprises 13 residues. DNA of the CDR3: TGTGCCAGCAGCCTTGGGGGCCTCTATGGCTACACCTTC. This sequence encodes CASSLGGLYGYTF. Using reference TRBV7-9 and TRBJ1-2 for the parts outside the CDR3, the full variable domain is DTGVSQNPRHKITKRGQNVTFRCDPISEHNRLYWYRQTLGQGPEFLTYFQNEAQLEKSRLLSDRFSAERPKGSFSTLEIQRTEQGDSAMYLCASSLGGLYGYTFGSGTRLTVV.